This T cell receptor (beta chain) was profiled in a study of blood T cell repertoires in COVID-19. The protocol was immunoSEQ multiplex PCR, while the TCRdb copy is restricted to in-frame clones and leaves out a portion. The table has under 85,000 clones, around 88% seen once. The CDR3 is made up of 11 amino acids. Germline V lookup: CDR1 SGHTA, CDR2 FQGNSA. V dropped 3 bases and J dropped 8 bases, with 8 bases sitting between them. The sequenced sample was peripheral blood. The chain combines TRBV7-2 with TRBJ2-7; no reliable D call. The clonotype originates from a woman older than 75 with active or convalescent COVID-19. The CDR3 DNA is TGTGCCAGCAGCTTGGCGGATAAGCAGTACTTC. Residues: CASSLADKQYF.